This T cell receptor (beta chain) came from a study of vaccination and CD4 T cells after COVID-19. Turning to the study itself: Convalescent patients, SARS-CoV-2 positive by nasal swab PCR, comprised fewer than ten mild cases and one severe case.

Concerning this clonotype itself: Antigen specificity is unknown.

The Oncomine TCR Beta short-read assay was what sequenced the DNA obtained from cultured CD4+ T cells. In TCRdb, the PCR reads were re-called with MiXCR into one record per CDR3 protein. The repertoire has some 16,000 distinct CDR3 sequences, roughly 73% of them found once; the top ten carry 9.5% to 12%. V shed 4 bases, J shed 2 bases, and the junction held 4 bases outside the gene matches. From germline, CDR1 is SGHTA and CDR2 FQGNSA. The CDR3 spans 14 residues. Treatment given: roughly 10-day PBMC culture with coronavirus spike peptide pools or control peptides (ViraFEST assay). Some 2.2 million PBMCs were grown per well alongside about 10 IU/ml IL-2 and 7.5 to 10 ug/ml peptide pools. With fresh IL-2 medium, half the medium was replaced on days 3 and 7.

The origin of this receptor is a human donor who had recovered from COVID-19. The chain joins TRBV7-2 to TRBJ1-2; 7 bases are shared with TRBD1. The sample taken for sequencing was CD4+ T cells from blood, cultured in vitro. The CDR3 reads CASSSQQGNYGYTF. Here the CDR3 DNA reads TGTGCCAGCAGCTCCCAACAGGGGAACTATGGCTACACCTTC.